The rows below give T cell receptor beta chains drawn from one sample of a study of beta chain features in type 1 diabetes. The assay was immunoSEQ multiplex PCR, and TCRdb's table has in-frame clones only and misses some. The table has hundreds of thousands of clones, about 14% seen once. The source material was naive CD4+ T cells from blood. The receptors derive from a man aged 18 to 30 with type 1 diabetes. Each CDR3 is given with its conserved first and last residue. The order of the fields is CDR3 protein, CDR3 DNA, D gene, J gene, V gene, clone size. The D gene is left open where the match is weak. The size entry is marked missing in some rows and otherwise reads once, few, many or a size class.

cdr3_aa: CAWSVRGSYNEQFF
cdr3_nt: TGTGCCTGGAGTGTACGGGGATCCTACAATGAGCAGTTCTTC
d_call: NA
j_call: TRBJ2-1
v_call: TRBV30
clone_size: few

cdr3_aa: CASSLEGKDSNQPQHF
cdr3_nt: TGTGCCAGCAGCCTCGAAGGGAAGGATAGCAATCAGCCCCAGCATTTT
d_call: NA
j_call: TRBJ1-5
v_call: TRBV4-2
clone_size: few

cdr3_aa: CSAPGQGDHGYTF
cdr3_nt: TGCAGCGCCCCAGGACAGGGGGATCATGGCTACACCTTC
d_call: TRBD1
j_call: TRBJ1-2
v_call: TRBV29-1
clone_size: few

cdr3_aa: CASSANSKNYGYTF
cdr3_nt: TGTGCCAGCAGCGCAAACTCTAAGAACTACGGCTACACCTTC
d_call: NA
j_call: TRBJ1-2
v_call: TRBV9
clone_size: NA

cdr3_aa: CAWSGGNTIYF
cdr3_nt: TGTGCCTGGAGCGGAGGAAACACCATATATTTT
d_call: NA
j_call: TRBJ1-3
v_call: TRBV30
clone_size: few

cdr3_aa: CASSLGTSGNNEQFF
cdr3_nt: TGTGCCAGCAGTCTCGGGACTAGCGGGAACAATGAGCAGTTCTTC
d_call: TRBD2
j_call: TRBJ2-1
v_call: TRBV6-6
clone_size: NA

cdr3_aa: CASQGAGGNSPLHF
cdr3_nt: TGTGCCAGCCAAGGGGCGGGCGGTAATTCACCCCTCCACTTT
d_call: NA
j_call: TRBJ1-6
v_call: TRBV28
clone_size: NA

cdr3_aa: CASSFQGRETQYF
cdr3_nt: TGTGCCAGCAGTTTCCAGGGGCGGGAGACCCAGTACTTC
d_call: NA
j_call: TRBJ2-5
v_call: TRBV6-5
clone_size: few

cdr3_aa: CASSAGSGSTEAFF
cdr3_nt: TGTGCCAGCTCAGCGGGCTCAGGGAGCACTGAAGCTTTCTTT
d_call: NA
j_call: TRBJ1-1
v_call: TRBV18
clone_size: few

cdr3_aa: CAWSGTGGPLHF
cdr3_nt: TGTGCCTGGAGTGGGACTGGCGGGCCCCTCCACTTT
d_call: NA
j_call: TRBJ1-6
v_call: TRBV30
clone_size: few

cdr3_aa: CASRALAGGYTDTQYF
cdr3_nt: TGCGCCAGCCGCGCACTAGCGGGAGGGTACACAGATACGCAGTATTTT
d_call: TRBD2
j_call: TRBJ2-3
v_call: TRBV5-1
clone_size: NA

cdr3_aa: CASSHQGRASTDTQYF
cdr3_nt: TGCGCCAGCAGCCATCAAGGACGAGCTAGCACAGATACGCAGTATTTT
d_call: NA
j_call: TRBJ2-3
v_call: TRBV4-1
clone_size: few

cdr3_aa: CASSEASANTEAFF
cdr3_nt: TGTGCCAGCAGTGAAGCATCCGCTAACACTGAAGCTTTCTTT
d_call: NA
j_call: TRBJ1-1
v_call: TRBV2
clone_size: few

cdr3_aa: CASSFGTSGDNEQFF
cdr3_nt: TGCGCCAGCAGCTTCGGGACTAGCGGGGACAATGAGCAGTTCTTC
d_call: TRBD2
j_call: TRBJ2-1
v_call: TRBV5-1
clone_size: few

cdr3_aa: CASSLGQTYTEAFF
cdr3_nt: TGTGCCAGCAGCCTGGGACAGACATACACTGAAGCTTTCTTT
d_call: TRBD1
j_call: TRBJ1-1
v_call: TRBV2
clone_size: NA

cdr3_aa: CASSLDPPPGQAYGYTF
cdr3_nt: TGCGCCAGCAGCTTGGACCCCCCGCCGGGACAGGCATATGGCTACACCTTC
d_call: TRBD1
j_call: TRBJ1-2
v_call: TRBV5-1
clone_size: NA